Each of the 9 T cell receptor beta chains below was sequenced from the same sample in a study of blood T cell repertoires in COVID-19. Here immunoSEQ multiplex PCR was the method, and the copy in TCRdb shows in-frame clones only, minus some. The data hold some 150,000 clones, with 87% observed a single time. The sample consisted of peripheral blood. The receptors here all came from a woman aged 55-69 years who had recovered from COVID-19.

The chain uses TRBV5-8 and TRBJ1-1, with TRBD1 as a possible D gene (5 bases). CDR1 SGHTS and CDR2 YDEGEE come from the germline V gene. CDR3 size: 15 residues. V was clipped by 9 bases and J by 0 bases, with 18 bases between them. The CDR3 DNA is TGTGCCACAGGGCGCCGGGTTACCATGAACACTGAAGCTTTCTTT. Its translation: CATGRRVTMNTEAFF.

The chain combines TRBV9 with TRBJ1-6; tentatively, D is TRBD1 (6 bases). Trimming removed 3 bases at V and 10 bases at J, with 17 bases between. Germline lookup yields CDR1 SGDLS and CDR2 YYNGEE. The CDR3 consists of 15 residues. The CDR3 is CASSGEGGLRSPLHF. DNA for the CDR3: TGTGCCAGCAGCGGTGAGGGGGGGTTGCGATCACCCCTCCACTTT.

This chain links TRBV3-1 (or the pseudogene TRBV3-2) with TRBJ2-5, with D perhaps matching TRBD1 (6 bases). The CDR3 totals 16 residues. Germline CDR1 LGHDT, CDR2 YNNKEL (reference sequence). Between the trimmed V and J ends, which lost 1 base and 5 bases, there was a span of 17 bases. The CDR3 loop reads CASSQGNRADGETQYF. The CDR3 DNA sequence: TGTGCCAGCAGCCAAGGGAACAGGGCAGATGGGGAGACCCAGTACTTC.

This chain uses TRBV5-1 with TRBJ2-7; 7 bases map to TRBD2. The CDR3 is made up of 15 amino acids. Germline-derived CDR1 and CDR2 are SGHRS and YFSETQ. With 3 bases clipped from V and 12 bases from J, the junction kept 18 bases outside the gene matches. The CDR3, as DNA: TGCGCCAGCAGCTGGGGGGGAGACAGTGTCCCCAATTGGTACTTC. This codes for CASSWGGDSVPNWYF.

This clone has just a few counts. The rearrangement uses TRBV5-1 and TRBJ1-6, with D perhaps TRBD1 (6 bases). CDR3 length equals 14 residues. V was shortened by 4 bases and J by 9 bases, with 14 bases between the two germline ends. Germline lookup yields CDR1 SGHRS and CDR2 YFSETQ. CDR3 sequence reads: CASSLQDSSSPLHF. CDR3 bases: TGCGCCAGCAGCCTCCAGGACAGTAGTTCACCCCTCCACTTT. The full variable domain, its missing parts supplied by reference TRBV5-1 and TRBJ1-6, is KAGVTQTPRYLIKTRGQQVTLSCSPISGHRSVSWYQQTPGQGLQFLFEYFSETQRNKGNFPGRFSGRQFSNSRSEMNVSTLELGDSALYLCASSLQDSSSPLHFGNGTRLTVT.

The V gene is TRBV28, the J gene TRBJ1-5; 7 bases match TRBD1. Germline CDR1 MDHEN, CDR2 SYDVKM. The ends lost 5 bases at V and 5 bases at J; junction bases unmatched: 9. The CDR3 covers 15 residues. This CDR3 is CASSPGGRGDQPQHF. The CDR3 DNA follows: TGTGCCAGCAGTCCTGGGGGCAGGGGGGATCAGCCCCAGCATTTT. The full variable domain, its missing parts supplied by reference TRBV28 and TRBJ1-5, is DVKVTQSSRYLVKRTGEKVFLECVQDMDHENMFWYRQDPGLGLRLIYFSYDVKMKEKGDIPEGYSVSREKKERFSLILESASTNQTSMYLCASSPGGRGDQPQHFGDGTRLSIL.

The chain combines TRBV12-5 with TRBJ2-1, with TRBD1 matching 10 bases. With V trimmed by 6 bases and J by 12 bases, 17 bases remained unmatched. Per germline, CDR1 LGHNT and CDR2 FRNRAP. The CDR3 covers 16 residues. In nucleotides, the CDR3 is TGTGCTAGTGGAGCAGATCCCGGGACAGGGGCTTATAGGCAGTTCTTC. Translation gives CASGADPGTGAYRQFF.

The chain carries TRBV3-1 (or the pseudogene TRBV3-2) and TRBJ2-2, with D possibly TRBD1 on 5 matching bases. Germline V CDR1 and CDR2: LGHDT, YNNKEL (reference sequence). V lost 7 bases and J lost 4, with 10 bases in between. This CDR3 contains 13 residues. CDR3 bases: TGTGCCAGCACGAAAGGGGCCACCGGGGAGCTGTTTTTT. Amino acids: CASTKGATGELFF.

The chain carries TRBV24-1 and TRBJ1-6, with D uncertain. Deletions cut 9 bases from V and 0 bases from J, with 14 bases between. CDR1 is KGHDR, CDR2 SFDVKD, per germline. The CDR3 consists of 16 residues. This CDR3 is CATGHLESSYNSPLHF. The CDR3 DNA sequence: TGTGCCACCGGGCATTTAGAGAGCTCCTATAATTCACCCCTCCACTTT.